This T cell receptor (beta chain) is drawn from a study of cytomegalovirus exposure and HLA in healthy donors. Study outcomes and limitations: Fewer N-insertions (relative to the roughly 610-donor mean) were reportedly seen in an Asian-associated ancestry cluster in a later analysis. The authors later found most CMV-associated TCR beta chains appeared HLA-restricted. Some TCR beta chains (164 of them) were listed as cytomegalovirus-associated.

About this clone itself: What it binds is not known.

The PCR contained 60 Vbeta and 13 Jbeta primers. Assay: immunoSEQ multiplex PCR; the TCRdb copy retains only in-frame clones and omits some. Its listing shows under 100,000 clones. The sequenced material came from PBMCs. This receptor was taken from a man aged 25 to 40 in good health and CMV-seronegative.

CDR3 amino acids: CAISETGTSGSLTDTQYF. For the CDR3, the DNA is TGTGCCATCAGTGAGACAGGGACTAGCGGGAGTCTCACAGATACGCAGTATTTT. V usage is TRBV10-3 and J usage is TRBJ2-3; 14 bases agree with TRBD2. CDR1 ENHRY and CDR2 SYGVKD come from the germline V gene. The CDR3 extends over 18 amino acids. V lost 2 bases to trimming and J lost 2 bases; unmatched junction nucleotides: 6.